This is a list of T cell receptor beta chains from one sample in a study of CD8 T cells in ankylosing spondylitis. TCRdb called the 5' RACE reads again in MiXCR, with one record for every CDR3 protein. The table has approximately 350,000 distinct CDR3 sequences, roughly 14% seen once; the top ten hold 0.85% to 1.4%. Sequencing was done on a sample of blood, either unsorted or a sorted T cell fraction (not recorded which). The origin of the receptors is a male donor with ankylosing spondylitis or in good health (not recorded which). Both conserved end residues are part of each CDR3. A D gene is named only where the DNA matches it firmly. Clone size is not always given. Where it is, it says once, few, many or a class for expanded clones.

clone size: many; D gene: -; J gene: TRBJ1-4; V gene: TRBV29-1; CDR3 protein: CSVGSTNEKLFF; CDR3 DNA: TGCAGCGTAGGCAGTACTAATGAAAAACTGTTTTTT
clone size: -; D gene: TRBD2; J gene: TRBJ2-7; V gene: TRBV5-1; CDR3 protein: CASMYGGGTYEQYF; CDR3 DNA: TGCGCCAGCATGTACGGGGGAGGGACCTACGAGCAGTACTTC
clone size: -; D gene: -; J gene: TRBJ1-6; V gene: TRBV12-3/TRBV12-4; CDR3 protein: CASSLTGSYNSPLHF; CDR3 DNA: TGTGCCAGCAGTTTGACGGGCTCCTATAATTCACCCCTCCACTTT
clone size: -; D gene: -; J gene: TRBJ1-1; V gene: TRBV7-2; CDR3 protein: CASSLAHRDGNTEAFF; CDR3 DNA: TGTGCCAGCAGCTTAGCCCACAGGGATGGGAACACTGAAGCTTTCTTT
clone size: few; D gene: -; J gene: TRBJ1-1; V gene: TRBV14; CDR3 protein: CASSRDIEAFF; CDR3 DNA: TGTGCCAGCAGCCGGGACATTGAAGCTTTCTTT
clone size: -; D gene: TRBD2; J gene: TRBJ2-2; V gene: TRBV20-1; CDR3 protein: CSASSMETSGTGELFF; CDR3 DNA: TGCAGTGCTAGCTCTATGGAAACTAGCGGCACCGGGGAGCTGTTTTTT
clone size: few; D gene: -; J gene: TRBJ1-1; V gene: TRBV6-5; CDR3 protein: CASRTGGSKAFF; CDR3 DNA: TGTGCCAGCAGAACCGGGGGGAGTAAGGCTTTCTTT
clone size: -; D gene: -; J gene: TRBJ2-6; V gene: TRBV7-6; CDR3 protein: CASSLASSSGANVLTF; CDR3 DNA: TGTGCCAGCAGCTTAGCTTCCAGCTCTGGGGCCAACGTCCTGACTTTC
clone size: few; D gene: TRBD1; J gene: TRBJ1-1; V gene: TRBV18; CDR3 protein: CASSGRDSMNTEAFF; CDR3 DNA: TGTGCCAGCTCAGGGAGGGACAGCATGAACACTGAAGCTTTCTTT
clone size: -; D gene: TRBD1; J gene: TRBJ2-2; V gene: TRBV20-1; CDR3 protein: CSAHLGQANTGELFF; CDR3 DNA: TGCAGTGCCCATCTGGGACAGGCGAACACCGGGGAGCTGTTTTTT
clone size: many; D gene: TRBD2; J gene: TRBJ2-2; V gene: TRBV15; CDR3 protein: CATSRDGLAGASTGELFF; CDR3 DNA: TGTGCCACCAGCAGAGATGGTCTAGCGGGAGCCTCTACCGGGGAGCTGTTTTTT
clone size: few; D gene: TRBD1; J gene: TRBJ1-1; V gene: TRBV7-2; CDR3 protein: CASSLERGRVTEAFF; CDR3 DNA: TGTGCCAGCAGCTTAGAGAGGGGGCGTGTCACTGAAGCTTTCTTT
clone size: -; D gene: -; J gene: TRBJ1-5; V gene: TRBV19; CDR3 protein: CASSKGHPRMDQPQHF; CDR3 DNA: TGTGCCAGTAGTAAGGGACACCCTAGGATGGATCAGCCCCAGCATTTT
clone size: -; D gene: -; J gene: TRBJ2-1; V gene: TRBV4-2; CDR3 protein: CASSQDWRNYNEQFF; CDR3 DNA: TGTGCCAGCAGCCAAGATTGGCGGAATTACAATGAGCAGTTCTTC
clone size: few; D gene: -; J gene: TRBJ1-2; V gene: TRBV12-3/TRBV12-4; CDR3 protein: CASSPSDNYGYTF; CDR3 DNA: TGTGCCAGCAGTCCCTCGGACAACTATGGCTACACCTTC
clone size: -; D gene: -; J gene: TRBJ1-3; V gene: TRBV6-1; CDR3 protein: CASGWGQISGNTIYF; CDR3 DNA: TGTGCCAGCGGATGGGGGCAGATCTCTGGAAACACCATATATTTT
clone size: -; D gene: -; J gene: TRBJ2-1; V gene: TRBV20-1; CDR3 protein: CSAKGGNEQFF; CDR3 DNA: TGCAGTGCTAAGGGAGGAAATGAGCAGTTCTTC
clone size: -; D gene: -; J gene: TRBJ2-2; V gene: TRBV6-1; CDR3 protein: CASSRPGDNTGELFF; CDR3 DNA: TGTGCCAGCAGTCGACCGGGGGATAACACCGGGGAGCTGTTTTTT
clone size: -; D gene: -; J gene: TRBJ1-5; V gene: TRBV20-1; CDR3 protein: CSASDGGGNQPQHF; CDR3 DNA: TGCAGTGCTTCCGACGGTGGGGGCAATCAGCCCCAGCATTTT
clone size: few; D gene: -; J gene: TRBJ2-7; V gene: TRBV5-1; CDR3 protein: CASSLGHGGEQYF; CDR3 DNA: TGCGCCAGCAGCTTGGGACATGGGGGCGAGCAGTACTTC
clone size: -; D gene: -; J gene: TRBJ1-1; V gene: TRBV4-2; CDR3 protein: CASSQDGYLRRGNTEAFF; CDR3 DNA: TGTGCCAGCAGCCAAGATGGATATCTCAGGAGGGGGAACACTGAAGCTTTCTTT
clone size: -; D gene: TRBD2; J gene: TRBJ2-1; V gene: TRBV20-1; CDR3 protein: CSARSGTSSYNEQFF; CDR3 DNA: TGCAGTGCTAGATCCGGGACTAGCTCCTACAATGAGCAGTTCTTC
clone size: -; D gene: -; J gene: TRBJ1-5; V gene: TRBV4-2; CDR3 protein: CASSPQLVRGSNQPQHF; CDR3 DNA: TGTGCCAGCAGCCCCCAATTAGTGAGAGGTTCCAATCAGCCCCAGCATTTT
clone size: -; D gene: -; J gene: TRBJ2-3; V gene: TRBV30; CDR3 protein: CASRPETGAPDTQYF; CDR3 DNA: TGTGCCTCTCGGCCCGAGACAGGTGCCCCAGATACGCAGTATTTT
clone size: many; D gene: -; J gene: TRBJ2-5; V gene: TRBV4-1; CDR3 protein: CASSQGVQETQYF; CDR3 DNA: TGCGCCAGCAGCCAAGGGGTCCAAGAGACCCAGTACTTC
clone size: few; D gene: TRBD2; J gene: TRBJ2-1; V gene: TRBV2; CDR3 protein: CASITGKLLAGGFGEQFF; CDR3 DNA: TGTGCCAGCATTACAGGAAAGTTGCTAGCGGGGGGGTTCGGTGAGCAGTTCTTC
clone size: few; D gene: -; J gene: TRBJ2-3; V gene: TRBV20-1; CDR3 protein: CSAPTSYTQYF; CDR3 DNA: TGCAGTGCCCCGACTTCCTATACGCAGTATTTT
clone size: -; D gene: -; J gene: TRBJ2-6; V gene: TRBV5-1; CDR3 protein: CASSLDTASGANVLTF; CDR3 DNA: TGCGCCAGCAGCTTGGATACAGCCTCTGGGGCCAACGTCCTGACTTTC
clone size: -; D gene: -; J gene: TRBJ2-2; V gene: TRBV5-1; CDR3 protein: CASSLAEGTRGGELFF; CDR3 DNA: TGCGCCAGCAGCTTGGCCGAAGGGACACGGGGCGGGGAGCTGTTTTTT
clone size: few; D gene: -; J gene: TRBJ2-4; V gene: TRBV20-1; CDR3 protein: CSARDGSRVQQYF; CDR3 DNA: TGCAGTGCTAGAGATGGAAGCCGGGTCCAGCAGTACTTC
clone size: few; D gene: TRBD1; J gene: TRBJ2-3; V gene: TRBV24-1; CDR3 protein: CATPVAGGMGDTQYF; CDR3 DNA: TGTGCCACCCCAGTAGCAGGGGGCATGGGGGATACGCAGTATTTT
clone size: many; D gene: -; J gene: TRBJ1-5; V gene: TRBV5-1; CDR3 protein: CASSLSVNQPQHF; CDR3 DNA: TGCGCCAGCAGCTTATCAGTTAATCAGCCCCAGCATTTT
clone size: many; D gene: -; J gene: TRBJ2-7; V gene: TRBV5-1; CDR3 protein: CASSLQGLNEQYF; CDR3 DNA: TGCGCCAGCAGCTTACAGGGCCTCAACGAGCAGTACTTC
clone size: -; D gene: -; J gene: TRBJ2-5; V gene: TRBV12-3/TRBV12-4; CDR3 protein: CASSPGLKGETQYF; CDR3 DNA: TGTGCCAGCAGCCCGGGGCTCAAGGGGGAGACCCAGTACTTC
clone size: few; D gene: -; J gene: TRBJ2-4; V gene: TRBV3-1; CDR3 protein: CASSPDGGINIQYF; CDR3 DNA: TGTGCCAGCAGCCCTGACGGGGGTATAAACATTCAGTACTTC
clone size: -; D gene: -; J gene: TRBJ1-2; V gene: TRBV12-3/TRBV12-4; CDR3 protein: CASSLFLGNGYTF; CDR3 DNA: TGTGCCAGCAGTTTATTCTTGGGGAATGGCTACACCTTC
clone size: many; D gene: TRBD1; J gene: TRBJ1-3; V gene: TRBV29-1; CDR3 protein: CSVTGGSGNTIYF; CDR3 DNA: TGCAGCGTTACAGGGGGCTCTGGAAACACCATATATTTT
clone size: -; D gene: -; J gene: TRBJ2-7; V gene: TRBV12-3/TRBV12-4; CDR3 protein: CASSARSGPSYEQYF; CDR3 DNA: TGTGCCAGCAGTGCCCGTAGCGGACCCTCCTACGAGCAGTACTTC
clone size: -; D gene: TRBD2; J gene: TRBJ2-7; V gene: TRBV12-3/TRBV12-4; CDR3 protein: CASSRTSGNYEQYF; CDR3 DNA: TGTGCCAGCAGTCGGACTAGCGGGAACTACGAGCAGTACTTC
clone size: few; D gene: -; J gene: TRBJ2-2; V gene: TRBV7-8; CDR3 protein: CASSLEGGVGELFF; CDR3 DNA: TGTGCCAGCAGCTTAGAGGGGGGGGTCGGGGAGCTGTTTTTT
clone size: -; D gene: TRBD1; J gene: TRBJ2-1; V gene: TRBV5-1; CDR3 protein: CASSTPTGGMYNEQFF; CDR3 DNA: TGCGCCAGCAGCACCCCCACAGGGGGCATGTACAATGAGCAGTTCTTC
clone size: few; D gene: TRBD2; J gene: TRBJ2-7; V gene: TRBV10-3; CDR3 protein: CAISDTGTSLRQQYF; CDR3 DNA: TGTGCCATCAGTGATACCGGGACTAGCCTACGGCAGCAGTACTTC
clone size: many; D gene: -; J gene: TRBJ1-5; V gene: TRBV10-3; CDR3 protein: CAISESVGVRQPQHF; CDR3 DNA: TGTGCCATCAGTGAGTCTGTAGGAGTGAGGCAGCCCCAGCATTTT
clone size: -; D gene: TRBD2; J gene: TRBJ2-1; V gene: TRBV12-3/TRBV12-4; CDR3 protein: CASNTGGSYNEQFF; CDR3 DNA: TGTGCCAGCAACACGGGAGGATCCTACAATGAGCAGTTCTTC
clone size: many; D gene: -; J gene: TRBJ2-2; V gene: TRBV9; CDR3 protein: CASSSTGRTGELFF; CDR3 DNA: TGTGCCAGCAGCTCTACAGGGCGCACCGGGGAGCTGTTTTTT
clone size: -; D gene: -; J gene: TRBJ1-2; V gene: TRBV4-1; CDR3 protein: CASSFPGPDNYGYTF; CDR3 DNA: TGCGCCAGCAGCTTCCCCGGGCCAGACAACTATGGCTACACCTTC
clone size: few; D gene: TRBD2; J gene: TRBJ2-1; V gene: TRBV27; CDR3 protein: CASSSFPFSGRSYNEQFF; CDR3 DNA: TGTGCCAGCAGTTCCTTTCCTTTTAGCGGGAGATCCTACAATGAGCAGTTCTTC
clone size: many; D gene: -; J gene: TRBJ2-7; V gene: TRBV7-9; CDR3 protein: CASSPGLASYEQYF; CDR3 DNA: TGTGCCAGCAGCCCGGGCCTTGCATCCTACGAGCAGTACTTC
clone size: -; D gene: -; J gene: TRBJ2-2; V gene: TRBV25-1; CDR3 protein: CASRGLGGNTGELFF; CDR3 DNA: TGTGCCAGCAGGGGGTTAGGAGGTAACACCGGGGAGCTGTTTTTT
clone size: -; D gene: -; J gene: TRBJ1-6; V gene: TRBV5-6; CDR3 protein: CASSLEGRASPLHF; CDR3 DNA: TGTGCCAGCAGCTTGGAAGGGCGTGCTTCACCCCTCCACTTT
clone size: few; D gene: -; J gene: TRBJ1-1; V gene: TRBV5-1; CDR3 protein: CASSLAGVQMNTEAFF; CDR3 DNA: TGCGCCAGCAGCTTGGCCGGGGTCCAAATGAACACTGAAGCTTTCTTT
clone size: -; D gene: -; J gene: TRBJ1-6; V gene: TRBV5-5; CDR3 protein: CASGPPTGTSSPLHF; CDR3 DNA: TGTGCCAGCGGGCCTCCCACCGGGACAAGTTCACCCCTCCACTTT